Presented here are 13 T cell receptor beta chains from one specimen sequenced in a study of long-term antiretroviral therapy in people with HIV. Samples were assayed with immunoSEQ v3.0 at survey level. Measured with immunoSEQ multiplex PCR; TCRdb has only the in-frame clones, and not every one. The profile shows about 14,000 clones, roughly three quarters of them singletons. The sequencing here drew on unsorted PBMCs, taken 3.1 years after starting antiretroviral therapy. These receptors were obtained from a man in his forties or fifties with HIV.

This chain joins TRBV18 and TRBJ2-1, with 9 bases fitting TRBD2. J lost 2 bases, V lost 0 bases, and 2 bases had no gene match. Germline lookup yields CDR1 KGHSH and CDR2 LQKENI. This CDR3 comprises 16 residues. Written as DNA, the CDR3 is TGTGCCAGCTCACCACCACTAGCGGGTACCTACAATGAGCAGTTCTTC. Protein sequence: CASSPPLAGTYNEQFF.

Here the CDR3 DNA reads TGTGCCAGCAGTTTCCAAGGCTATGGCTACACCTTC. It is translated as CASSFQGYGYTF. The genes are TRBV28 and TRBJ1-2; D uncertain. The CDR3 runs 12 residues. Germline V CDR1 and CDR2: MDHEN, SYDVKM. V shed 3 bases and J shed 4 bases, with 6 bases lying between them.

V usage is TRBV11-2 and J usage is TRBJ2-3, with D tentatively TRBD1 (5 bases). Germline CDR1 reads SGHAT; CDR2 reads FQNNGV. There are 14 residues in the CDR3. Trimming removed 5 bases from V and 0 bases from J, with 9 bases in between. The CDR3 loop is CASSMTVSTDTQYF. CDR3 DNA: TGTGCCAGCAGCATGACAGTAAGCACAGATACGCAGTATTTT.

In this sample, this clone turned up once. The V call is TRBV12-5, the J call TRBJ2-1; D possibly corresponds to TRBD2 (5 bases). CDR3 length: 13 amino acids. V lost 1 base and J lost 9, with 10 bases in between. CDR1 LGHNT and CDR2 FRNRAP come from the germline V gene. For the CDR3, the DNA is TGTGCTAGTGGTTTGGCCGGGGATACTGAGCAGTTCTTC. Amino acid sequence: CASGLAGDTEQFF.

The chain links TRBV6-5 to TRBJ2-1; D remains unclear. Germline values: CDR1 MNHEY, CDR2 SVGAGI. This CDR3 comprises 14 residues. With 2 bases removed from V and 0 bases from J, the gap between germline ends came to 5 bases. The CDR3 reads CASSYSPSYNEQFF. The CDR3 DNA sequence: TGTGCCAGCAGTTACAGTCCCTCCTACAATGAGCAGTTCTTC.

J is TRBJ2-1 and V is TRBV5-1; the match to TRBD1 covers 9 bases. The junction had 7 bases not matched to a gene; V was cut back by 0 bases and J by 6 bases. From germline, CDR1 is SGHRS and CDR2 YFSETQ. The CDR3 length is 16 residues. The CDR3 region is CASSLDRGRASNEQFF. Here the CDR3 DNA reads TGCGCCAGCAGCTTGGACAGGGGGCGGGCCTCCAATGAGCAGTTCTTC.

The chain employs TRBV6-6 and TRBJ2-4, with 10 bases identical to TRBD2. With 4 bases clipped from V and 8 bases from J, the junction kept 8 bases outside the gene matches. The CDR3 consists of 15 residues. CDR1 and CDR2 from the germline V gene are MNHNY and SVGAGI (reference sequence). This chain's CDR3 is CASSWESGGAYIQYF. In DNA, the CDR3 is TGTGCCAGCAGTTGGGAAAGCGGGGGGGCATACATTCAGTACTTC.

This clone was found once. This chain uses TRBV11-3 with TRBJ1-3, with 8 bases fitting TRBD1. The ends lost 5 bases at V and 4 bases at J; junction bases unmatched: 4. Per the germline V gene, CDR1 is SGHNT and CDR2 is YENEEA. This CDR3 region has 14 residues. DNA of the CDR3: TGTGCCAGCAGCAAAGGGGACAGGGGAAACACCATATATTTT. Protein: CASSKGDRGNTIYF.

The chain joins TRBV27 to TRBJ1-1, with 8 nucleotides matching TRBD1. CDR3 length: 14 residues. CDR1 and CDR2 (germline): MNHEY, SMNVEV (reference sequence). J gave up 5 bases and V 4 bases, and 6 bases lay outside the gene matches. The CDR3 sequence: CASSSGGGGTEAFF. For the CDR3, the DNA is TGTGCCAGCAGTTCAGGGGGCGGAGGGACTGAAGCTTTCTTT.

The genes are TRBV5-1 and TRBJ2-2; D remains unclear. With 2 bases removed from V and 0 bases from J, the gap between germline ends came to 11 bases. CDR1 SGHRS and CDR2 YFSETQ come from the germline V gene. This CDR3 is built from 16 residues. CDR3 in amino acids: CASSFPPGPNTGELFF. The CDR3 bases are TGCGCCAGCAGCTTTCCCCCAGGACCGAACACCGGGGAGCTGTTTTTT. Filled out from reference TRBV5-1 and TRBJ2-2, the complete variable domain reads KAGVTQTPRYLIKTRGQQVTLSCSPISGHRSVSWYQQTPGQGLQFLFEYFSETQRNKGNFPGRFSGRQFSNSRSEMNVSTLELGDSALYLCASSFPPGPNTGELFFGEGSRLTVL.

The gene calls are TRBV6-5 and TRBJ1-6; D may be TRBD1 (5 bases). V was cut by 6 bases and J by 10 bases, with 19 bases left in between. The CDR3 totals 15 residues. The germline V gene has CDR1 MNHEY and CDR2 SVGAGI. CDR3 DNA: TGTGCCAGCAGAGTCAGGGCGGCCGTAGAGTCACCCCTCCACTTT. Its protein is CASRVRAAVESPLHF.

This chain joins TRBV6-6 and TRBJ1-3, with no clear D. Trimming took off 8 bases at V and 0 bases at J, with 8 bases between the two ends. The CDR3 is 13 amino acids. The V gene's germline CDR1 is MNHNY and CDR2 SVGAGI (reference sequence). CDR3 bases: TGTGCCAGCGGAGGCATCTCTGGAAACACCATATATTTT. Its translation is CASGGISGNTIYF.

V is TRBV4-1 and J is TRBJ2-7, with 8 bases aligning to TRBD1. J gave up 4 bases and V 5 bases, and 7 bases lay outside the gene matches. CDR1 and CDR2 from the germline V gene are MGHRA and YSYEKL. CDR3 length equals 14 residues. The CDR3 here is CASSYDRGLYEQYF. The DNA of the CDR3 is TGCGCCAGCAGCTACGACAGGGGTCTTTACGAGCAGTACTTC.